This T cell receptor (beta chain) was found in a study of T-cell memory formation after mild COVID-19 (dated by TCRdb to about 2021). Some background on the complete study: TCR sequence clusters from the two donors were found to be largely donor specific. Two young, previously healthy adult volunteers, one female and one male, were included in the cohort. In a couple of donors, T-cell clones that expanded and contracted after mild COVID-19 were followed by sequencing TCRalpha and TCRbeta repertoires longitudinally. Overall results and qualifications from the work: SARS-CoV-2 specificity was not confirmed for the second-wave clones peaking on day 37. Contracting CD4+ clones were found mainly in CM and EM memory subsets, while CD8+ clones were enriched in EMRA. Some responding clones were found in pre-infection memory, which suggests that pre-existing cross-reactive memory T cells took part in the SARS-CoV-2 response. Only a couple of mild cases were covered by the study, and larger cohorts that include severe cases with pre-infection samples were considered necessary. Clones that contracted from day 15 to 85 showed balanced CD4/CD8 phenotypes, whereas a second wave of clones that expanded from day 15 to 37 leaned towards CD4+.

TCRdb shows the sequencer as Illumina NovaSeq 6000. Using 5'RACE with constant-segment primers, TCRalpha and TCRbeta cDNA libraries were constructed, with sample barcodes and unique molecular identifiers added in the process. RNA was extracted from every sample with Trizol reagent. Libraries were amplified in two PCR steps, with a second sample barcode and Illumina TruSeq adapters added in the second step. Sequencing of the libraries was done on an Illumina NovaSeq, producing 2 x 150 bp paired-end reads. The published analysis was carried out like this. The reads were demultiplexed and collapsed into UMI-guided consensus sequences using migec v1.2.7. With mixcr v2.1.11, UMI consensuses were aligned to TRA and TRB V and J templates and assembled into clonotypes. Clonotypes were classified as expanded or contracted when called significant by both edgeR and NoisET, with noise models trained on biological replicates. edgeR calls used a false discovery rate-adjusted p below 0.01 and a log2 fold-change threshold of 1. As an exploratory analysis of dynamics, max-normalized trajectories of the 1000 most abundant clonotypes were examined by PCA with hierarchical clustering. Separately sequenced CD4+ and CD8+ repertoires were used to assign the CD4 or CD8 phenotype of responding clones. TCRdb reprocessing: public reads trimmed at Q25 with fastp, clones called with MiXCR, in-frame beta chains kept. Rows merge per CDR3 protein into single entries with the most common DNA and genes. For this entry, the V and J calls and clone size follow TCRdb and not the study's own pipeline. The sample records about 260,000 distinct CDR3 sequences, around 16% of which are singletons. Clones ranked in the top ten supply roughly a fifth of the sample.

This clonotype was seen a handful of times. Its specific antigen is unknown. No per-base quality is available; no much larger clone lies one base away. PBMCs were isolated by Ficoll-Paque density gradient centrifugation. CDR1 and CDR2 are read off the germline V gene as MGHDK and SYGVNS. Including cysteine and phenylalanine, the CDR3 has 14 amino acids. The kept DNA is CDR3 alone, 42 bases in frame from the first base. The V and J ends are trimmed by 2 bases and 6 bases, leaving 11 bases between them. Sequencing was performed on PBMCs or a T cell subset sorted from them (not recorded which). This chain is built from TRBV25-1 and TRBJ2-1; the D gene assignment is ambiguous. This receptor was identified in a man younger than 35 who had mild COVID-19 (a few samples of this study predate the infection). The sample titles of this study are shuffled in the database, so cell type and time point are left out; the donor was told from shared clones. The DNA sequence follows: TGTGCCAGCAGTGAACAGGCCAGTTCCAATGAGCAGTTCTTC. This encodes CASSEQASSNEQFF.